These 4 T cell receptor beta chains came from one sample sequenced in a study of tumor and adjacent non-tumor tissue in lung cancer. The library came from three nested PCR rounds adapted from ARM-PCR protocols. TCRdb re-derived calls from the multiplex PCR reads in MiXCR, one entry per CDR3 protein. In the table there are about 200,000 distinct CDR3 sequences, over 55% of which are singletons. RNA was extracted from bulk tissue without any cell sorting. Sample: lung tumor tissue. These receptors were taken from a man aged 55 to 70 with non-small cell lung cancer.

Concerning this clonotype: A much larger clone sits a single nucleotide away, making a read error possible. The chain employs TRBV5-5 and TRBJ1-6; D unresolved. This CDR3 is 12 amino acids long. Germline assignment: CDR1 SGHKS and CDR2 YYEKEE (reference sequence). Trimming took off 7 bases at V and 7 bases at J, with 9 bases between the two ends. The CDR3 DNA reads TGTGCCAGCGGGTTGGGGAATTCACCCCTCCACTTT. Translation gives CASGLGNSPLHF.

Concerning this clonotype itself: Germline is not matched at one junction end, which may reflect a read error. V gene TRBV4-3 combines with J gene TRBJ2-3, with 7 bases aligning to TRBD2. Germline V lookup: CDR1 LGHNA, CDR2 YSLEER. This CDR3 comprises 16 residues. CDR3 DNA sequence: TGTGCCAGCAGCCAAGATATAGCGGGCACCACAGATAGGCAGTATTTT. It is translated as CASSQDIAGTTDRQYF.

Concerning this clonotype itself: The junction departs from the called germline gene at one end, perhaps through a read error. The rearrangement joins TRBV6-1 to TRBJ1-5; no reliable D call. CDR3 length: 14 residues. Germline V gene lookup returns CDR1 MNHNS and CDR2 SASEGT. The CDR3 DNA follows: TGTGTCAGCAGTGAAGTTTGGATGGGTAAGCCCCAGCATTTT. It codes for CVSSEVWMGKPQHF.

The sample holds a few counts of this clonotype. This may come from a read error, since a much larger clone is one base off. The V call is TRBV29-1, the J call TRBJ2-1; D tentatively fits TRBD1 or TRBD2 (6 bases each). The CDR3 is 13 amino acids. Deletions cut 4 bases from V and 9 bases from J, with 16 bases between. Germline CDR1 reads SQVTM; CDR2 reads ANQGSEA. The chain's CDR3 is CSVVRQEGTEQFF. The DNA for the CDR3 is TGCAGCGTTGTGAGACAGGAGGGTACTGAGCAGTTCTTC.